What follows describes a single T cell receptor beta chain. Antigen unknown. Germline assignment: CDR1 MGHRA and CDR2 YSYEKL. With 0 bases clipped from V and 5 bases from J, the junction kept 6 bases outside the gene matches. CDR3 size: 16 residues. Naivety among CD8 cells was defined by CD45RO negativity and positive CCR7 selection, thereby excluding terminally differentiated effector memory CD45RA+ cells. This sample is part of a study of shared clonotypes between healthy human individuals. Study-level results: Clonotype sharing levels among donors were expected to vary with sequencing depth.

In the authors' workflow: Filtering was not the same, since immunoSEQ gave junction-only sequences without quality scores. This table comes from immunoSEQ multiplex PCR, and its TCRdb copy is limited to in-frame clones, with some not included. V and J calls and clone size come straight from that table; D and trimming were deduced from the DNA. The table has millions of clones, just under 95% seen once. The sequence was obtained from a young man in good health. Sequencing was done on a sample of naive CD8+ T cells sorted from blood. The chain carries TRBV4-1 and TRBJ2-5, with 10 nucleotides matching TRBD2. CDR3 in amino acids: CASSQEEGTSDETQYF. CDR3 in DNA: TGCGCCAGCAGCCAAGAAGAAGGGACTAGCGATGAGACCCAGTACTTC.